These T cell receptor beta chains were read from a single sample in a study of beta chain features in type 1 diabetes. Clones were sequenced by immunoSEQ multiplex PCR, and TCRdb holds only the in-frame ones, with some missing. The profile shows about 410,000 clones, approximately 14% of them singletons. Specimen: naive CD4+ T cells from blood. Receptors originate from a man aged 30-40 years in good health. The CDR3 runs from the conserved cysteine through the conserved F or W. The D gene is left open where the match is weak. Rows give clone size only sometimes, using once, few, many, or a class for an expanded clone.

TRBV28,TRBJ2-5,-,TRBD1,CASNWGQGGPETQYF
TRBV7-2,TRBJ2-3,few,TRBD2,CASSLGLAGVTADTQYF
TRBV7-9,TRBJ2-1,many,TRBD2,CASSRTSNNEQFF
TRBV7-9,TRBJ2-1,few,-,CASPNEQFF
TRBV15,TRBJ2-1,-,TRBD2,CATSSGRGYNEQFF
TRBV4-3,TRBJ2-2,few,TRBD2,CASSRGTSGGYTGELFF
TRBV4-3,TRBJ1-2,-,-,CASSQVGFYGYTF
TRBV7-2,TRBJ2-5,few,TRBD1,CASSLTGGRETQYF
TRBV5-4,TRBJ2-5,-,-,CASSLAGNQETQYF
TRBV30,TRBJ2-3,-,TRBD2,CAWSDSGSGVDGTDTQYF
TRBV5-1,TRBJ2-2,few,-,CASTPPDGNTGELFF
TRBV6-1,TRBJ2-1,few,-,CASSEGGRNNEQFF
TRBV9,TRBJ1-1,few,TRBD1,CASSVAGGYPAFF
TRBV11-2,TRBJ1-1,-,-,CASSRVNTEAFF
TRBV28,TRBJ2-5,-,-,CAGSLLLGVGGQETQYF
TRBV7-2,TRBJ2-5,few,-,CASSLGRLETQYF
TRBV5-1,TRBJ2-4,few,-,CASSPTESAGIQYF
TRBV5-4,TRBJ1-4,few,-,CASQRGDGEKLFF
TRBV15,TRBJ1-1,few,-,CATSRALGNTEAFF
TRBV4-3,TRBJ1-2,few,TRBD1,CASSDNRGRHYGYTF
TRBV6-5,TRBJ1-2,few,-,CASSEGDGYTF
TRBV10-3,TRBJ2-3,few,-,CAISVAKSTDTQYF
TRBV4-1,TRBJ2-7,few,TRBD1,CASSRPGQSYEQYF
TRBV2,TRBJ2-3,-,-,CASSGQSTDTQYF
TRBV25-1,TRBJ2-6,few,-,CASSEGGDSSGANVLTF
TRBV6-6,TRBJ2-3,few,-,CASSKEITEDTQYF
TRBV5-1,TRBJ2-5,-,-,CASSWRTKETQYF
TRBV25-1,TRBJ2-5,few,TRBD1,CASSGTGKETQYF
TRBV28,TRBJ1-5,-,-,CASSLGGQPQHF
TRBV7-9,TRBJ2-5,few,-,CASSQQVGEIQYF
TRBV29-1,TRBJ2-1,few,-,CSAGHYGLGEQFF
TRBV5-4,TRBJ2-3,few,TRBD2,CASSRPSGTTDTQYF
TRBV5-1,TRBJ2-7,-,-,CASSLAGGAYEQYF
TRBV10-3,TRBJ1-1,few,-,CATSGGSGTEAFF
TRBV7-2,TRBJ1-6,few,-,CASSTQTYRDNSPLHF
TRBV4-3,TRBJ2-2,-,-,CASSQDPNTGELFF
TRBV29-1,TRBJ1-2,-,-,CSGQTGYGYTF
TRBV6-1,TRBJ2-4,-,TRBD2,CASSDRTSGSNIQYF
TRBV14,TRBJ2-1,few,-,CASSQPQTSSYNEQFF
TRBV14,TRBJ1-3,few,-,CASRLNGNTIYF
TRBV6-1,TRBJ1-1,few,-,CASSRGQIEAFF
TRBV5-4,TRBJ2-4,few,-,CASSFYSHNIQYF